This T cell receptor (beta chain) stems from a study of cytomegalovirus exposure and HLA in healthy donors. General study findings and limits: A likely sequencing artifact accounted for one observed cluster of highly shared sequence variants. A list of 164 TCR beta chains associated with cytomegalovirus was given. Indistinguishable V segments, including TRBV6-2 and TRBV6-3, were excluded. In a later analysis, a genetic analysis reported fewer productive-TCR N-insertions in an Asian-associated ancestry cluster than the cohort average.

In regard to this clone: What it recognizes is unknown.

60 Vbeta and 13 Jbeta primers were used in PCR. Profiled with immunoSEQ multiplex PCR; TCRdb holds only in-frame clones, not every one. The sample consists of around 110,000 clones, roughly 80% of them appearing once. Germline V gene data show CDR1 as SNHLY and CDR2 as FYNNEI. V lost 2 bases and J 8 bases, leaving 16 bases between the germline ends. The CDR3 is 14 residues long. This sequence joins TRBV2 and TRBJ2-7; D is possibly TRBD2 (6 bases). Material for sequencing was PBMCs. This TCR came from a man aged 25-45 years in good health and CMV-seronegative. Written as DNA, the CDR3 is TGTGCCAGCAGTGAATGGGCGTGGGGGGAAAAGCAGTACTTC. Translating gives CASSEWAWGEKQYF.